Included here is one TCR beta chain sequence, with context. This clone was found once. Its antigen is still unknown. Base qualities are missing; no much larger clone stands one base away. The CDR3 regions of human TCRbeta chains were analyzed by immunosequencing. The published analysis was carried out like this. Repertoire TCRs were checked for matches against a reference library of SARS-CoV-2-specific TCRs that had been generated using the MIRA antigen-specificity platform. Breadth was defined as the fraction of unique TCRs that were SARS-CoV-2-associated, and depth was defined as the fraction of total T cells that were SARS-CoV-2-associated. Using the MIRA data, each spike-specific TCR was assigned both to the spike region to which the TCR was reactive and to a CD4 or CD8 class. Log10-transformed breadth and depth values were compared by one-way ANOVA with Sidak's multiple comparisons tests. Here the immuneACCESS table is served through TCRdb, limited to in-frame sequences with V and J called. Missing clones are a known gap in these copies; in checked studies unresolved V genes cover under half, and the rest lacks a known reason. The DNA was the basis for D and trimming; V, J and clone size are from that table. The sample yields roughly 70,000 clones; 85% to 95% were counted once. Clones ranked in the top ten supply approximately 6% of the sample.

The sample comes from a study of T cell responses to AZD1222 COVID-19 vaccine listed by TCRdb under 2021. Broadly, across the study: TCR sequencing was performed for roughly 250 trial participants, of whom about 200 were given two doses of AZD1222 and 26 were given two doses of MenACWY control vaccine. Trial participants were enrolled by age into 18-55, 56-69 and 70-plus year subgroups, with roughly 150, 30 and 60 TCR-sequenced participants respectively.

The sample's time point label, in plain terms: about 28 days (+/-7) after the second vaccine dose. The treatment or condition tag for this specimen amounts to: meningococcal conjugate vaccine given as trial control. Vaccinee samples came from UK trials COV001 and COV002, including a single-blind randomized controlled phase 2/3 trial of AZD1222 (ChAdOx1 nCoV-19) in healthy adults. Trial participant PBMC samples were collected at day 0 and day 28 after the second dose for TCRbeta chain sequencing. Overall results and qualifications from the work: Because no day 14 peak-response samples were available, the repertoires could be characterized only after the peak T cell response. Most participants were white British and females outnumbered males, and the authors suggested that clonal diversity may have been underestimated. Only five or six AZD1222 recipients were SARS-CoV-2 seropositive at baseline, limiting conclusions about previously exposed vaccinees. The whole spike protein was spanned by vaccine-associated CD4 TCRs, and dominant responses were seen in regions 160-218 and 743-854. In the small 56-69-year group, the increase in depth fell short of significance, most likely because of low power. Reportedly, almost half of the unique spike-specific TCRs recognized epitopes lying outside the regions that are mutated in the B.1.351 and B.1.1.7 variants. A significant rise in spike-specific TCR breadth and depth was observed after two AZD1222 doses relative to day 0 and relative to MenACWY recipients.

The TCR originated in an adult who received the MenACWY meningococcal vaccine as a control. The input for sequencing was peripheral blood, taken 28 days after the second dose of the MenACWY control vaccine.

The nucleotides are TGTGCCAGCAGTTGGATAGGGTCCCACCCCACAGATACGCAGTATTTT. Its protein is CASSWIGSHPTDTQYF. The chain is assembled from TRBV27 and TRBJ2-3, with the D gene not clear enough to name. The CDR3, cysteine through phenylalanine, is 16 amino acids long. Only the CDR3 portion is preserved as DNA: 48 bases, with reading frame beginning at the first base. Trimming at the junction amounts to 4 bases on V and 2 bases on J, and the germline ends lie 16 bases apart. CDR1 and CDR2, per the germline V gene (reference sequence), are MNHEY and SMNVEV.